Listed below are T cell receptor beta chains from one sample, sequenced in a study of PD-L1 blockade in urothelial cancer. Assay used: immunoSEQ multiplex PCR; TCRdb lists only in-frame clones, some missing. The sample includes about 100,000 clones, approximately 90% seen only once; the top ten take approximately 0.88%. The specimen was PBMCs, collected around atezolizumab (anti-PD-L1) treatment. All receptors come from a woman older than 75 with urothelial cancer. Each CDR3 is given with its conserved first and last residue. Each record gives: clone size, J gene, D gene, V gene, CDR3 protein, CDR3 DNA. The D gene is left open where the match is weak. Clone size is stated in some rows and not others, as once, few, many or a class when expanded.

size: -; J: TRBJ1-1; D: -; V: TRBV7-9; CDR3: CASSLAGRNTEAFF; DNA: TGTGCCAGCAGCTTAGCGGGGAGAAACACTGAAGCTTTCTTT
size: -; J: TRBJ1-2; D: -; V: TRBV19; CDR3: CASSIGQGYGYTF; DNA: TGTGCCAGTAGTATTGGGCAGGGCTATGGCTACACCTTC
size: once; J: TRBJ2-5; D: -; V: TRBV9; CDR3: CASSALEGTKGETQYF; DNA: TGTGCCAGCAGCGCCCTCGAAGGGACAAAGGGAGAGACCCAGTACTTC
size: -; J: TRBJ2-4; D: -; V: TRBV5-5; CDR3: CASSLGTGINIQYF; DNA: TGTGCCAGCAGCTTGGGGACCGGGATCAACATTCAGTACTTC
size: -; J: TRBJ2-3; D: -; V: TRBV27; CDR3: CASSFGENTDTQYF; DNA: TGTGCCAGCAGTTTTGGAGAGAACACAGATACGCAGTATTTT
size: -; J: TRBJ2-5; D: TRBD1; V: TRBV19; CDR3: CASSIRTGGGLSRETQYF; DNA: TGTGCCAGTAGTATCCGGACAGGGGGCGGGTTAAGTAGGGAGACCCAGTACTTC
size: -; J: TRBJ2-2; D: -; V: TRBV18; CDR3: CASSPSGLGELFF; DNA: TGTGCCAGCTCACCATCAGGGCTCGGGGAGCTGTTTTTT
size: -; J: TRBJ1-2; D: TRBD1; V: TRBV2; CDR3: CASSPGQGNGYTF; DNA: TGTGCCAGCAGCCCCGGACAGGGGAATGGCTACACCTTC
size: -; J: TRBJ1-3; D: -; V: TRBV5-1; CDR3: CASGLDSFSGNTIYF; DNA: TGCGCCAGCGGGTTGGACAGTTTCTCGGGAAACACCATATATTTT
size: -; J: TRBJ2-1; D: TRBD2; V: TRBV7-9; CDR3: CASSARPGTSGLDNEQFF; DNA: TGTGCCAGCAGCGCGCGTCCCGGGACTAGCGGGTTAGACAATGAGCAGTTCTTC
size: once; J: TRBJ2-1; D: TRBD2; V: TRBV27; CDR3: CASSSREGPVNEQFF; DNA: TGTGCCAGCAGTTCCCGGGAGGGCCCCGTGAATGAGCAGTTCTTC
size: -; J: TRBJ1-1; D: TRBD1; V: TRBV11-3; CDR3: CASSDRAKNDEAFF; DNA: TGTGCCAGCAGTGACAGGGCGAAGAACGATGAAGCTTTCTTT
size: -; J: TRBJ2-3; D: -; V: TRBV9; CDR3: CASSPPAQGRTDTQYF; DNA: TGTGCCAGCAGCCCCCCTGCCCAGGGTCGCACAGATACGCAGTATTTT
size: few; J: TRBJ2-7; D: TRBD2; V: TRBV25-1; CDR3: CASRGSGRAGSYEQYF; DNA: TGTGCCAGCCGGGGGAGTGGGAGGGCCGGATCCTACGAGCAGTACTTC
size: -; J: TRBJ2-7; D: -; V: TRBV28; CDR3: CASSHDQGPGQYF; DNA: TGTGCCAGCAGCCACGACCAGGGCCCCGGGCAGTACTTC
size: -; J: TRBJ1-1; D: -; V: TRBV30; CDR3: CAWSRANTEAFF; DNA: TGTGCCTGGAGTCGAGCAAACACTGAAGCTTTCTTT
size: once; J: TRBJ2-7; D: TRBD2; V: TRBV2; CDR3: CASSELAGAGEQYF; DNA: TGTGCCAGCAGTGAACTAGCGGGAGCGGGTGAGCAGTACTTC
size: -; J: TRBJ2-7; D: TRBD2; V: TRBV28; CDR3: CASSTQTSGKGLTYEQYF; DNA: TGTGCCAGCAGTACCCAGACTAGCGGAAAGGGTCTGACCTACGAGCAGTACTTC
size: -; J: TRBJ2-1; D: -; V: TRBV5-1; CDR3: CASSLGWSSYNEQFF; DNA: TGCGCCAGCAGCTTAGGATGGAGCTCCTACAATGAGCAGTTCTTC
size: -; J: TRBJ1-4; D: -; V: TRBV30; CDR3: CAYCPGGQPNEKLFF; DNA: TGTGCCTACTGCCCTGGCGGACAGCCTAATGAAAAACTGTTTTTT
size: -; J: TRBJ2-1; D: TRBD1; V: TRBV7-8; CDR3: CASSGGQGAYNEQFF; DNA: TGTGCCAGCAGCGGGGGACAGGGGGCTTACAATGAGCAGTTCTTC
size: -; J: TRBJ1-1; D: -; V: TRBV7-2; CDR3: CASRRNTEAFF; DNA: TGTGCCAGCAGGCGGAACACTGAAGCTTTCTTT
size: once; J: TRBJ2-1; D: -; V: TRBV20-1; CDR3: CSAHGSEQFF; DNA: TGCAGTGCTCACGGTAGTGAGCAGTTCTTC
size: -; J: TRBJ2-1; D: TRBD2; V: TRBV5-1; CDR3: CASSASSGSYNEQFF; DNA: TGCGCCAGCAGCGCATCTAGCGGTTCCTACAATGAGCAGTTCTTC
size: -; J: TRBJ1-5; D: -; V: TRBV6-1; CDR3: CASSEMRDSNQPQHF; DNA: TGTGCCAGCAGTGAGATGCGGGATAGCAATCAGCCCCAGCATTTT
size: -; J: TRBJ2-2; D: TRBD2; V: TRBV7-3; CDR3: CASSSSGLAGVGTGELFF; DNA: TGTGCCAGCAGCTCCTCGGGACTAGCGGGAGTGGGGACCGGGGAGCTGTTTTTT
size: -; J: TRBJ1-5; D: TRBD1; V: TRBV11-2; CDR3: CASSLVPGQNQPQHF; DNA: TGTGCCAGCAGCTTAGTCCCGGGACAGAATCAGCCCCAGCATTTT
size: few; J: TRBJ1-2; D: -; V: TRBV19; CDR3: CASSLNREGYTF; DNA: TGTGCCAGTAGCCTAAACAGGGAAGGCTACACCTTC
size: -; J: TRBJ2-7; D: TRBD2; V: TRBV5-6; CDR3: CASSSTPTSGDEQYF; DNA: TGTGCCAGCAGCTCAACTCCGACTAGCGGTGACGAGCAGTACTTC
size: -; J: TRBJ1-1; D: TRBD1; V: TRBV18; CDR3: CASSPGQLMNTEAFF; DNA: TGTGCCAGCTCACCGGGACAGCTAATGAACACTGAAGCTTTCTTT
size: few; J: TRBJ1-2; D: -; V: TRBV4-1; CDR3: CATSARRGYGYTF; DNA: TGCGCCACCTCAGCGAGGAGGGGTTATGGCTACACCTTC
size: -; J: TRBJ2-1; D: TRBD2; V: TRBV28; CDR3: CASSLPSGAYNEQFF; DNA: TGTGCCAGCAGTTTGCCTAGCGGGGCATACAATGAGCAGTTCTTC
size: once; J: TRBJ2-5; D: TRBD2; V: TRBV5-1; CDR3: CASSLVRGDRETQYF; DNA: TGCGCCAGCAGCTTGGTCCGGGGGGACCGCGAGACCCAGTACTTC
size: -; J: TRBJ1-2; D: -; V: TRBV4-1; CDR3: CASSPRQEIGYGYTF; DNA: TGCGCCAGCAGCCCCAGACAGGAAATCGGCTATGGCTACACCTTC
size: -; J: TRBJ1-1; D: -; V: TRBV4-2; CDR3: CASSQEGDMNTEAFF; DNA: TGTGCCAGCAGCCAAGAGGGGGACATGAACACTGAAGCTTTCTTT
size: -; J: TRBJ2-7; D: -; V: TRBV5-1; CDR3: CASQGIWTYEQYF; DNA: TGCGCCTCTCAGGGTATTTGGACCTACGAGCAGTACTTC
size: -; J: TRBJ2-2; D: TRBD1; V: TRBV4-2; CDR3: CASSQDRDRGGTGELFF; DNA: TGTGCCAGCAGCCAAGATCGGGACAGGGGGGGGACCGGGGAGCTGTTTTTT
size: -; J: TRBJ1-1; D: -; V: TRBV13; CDR3: CASIWGGSAEAFF; DNA: TGTGCCAGCATCTGGGGGGGCTCGGCTGAAGCTTTCTTT
size: few; J: TRBJ1-5; D: TRBD1; V: TRBV6-1; CDR3: CASSSDRAAQPQHF; DNA: TGTGCCAGCAGCTCCGACAGGGCCGCGCAGCCCCAGCATTTT
size: once; J: TRBJ1-1; D: -; V: TRBV5-1; CDR3: CASSSIPQGLRNTEAFF; DNA: TGCGCCAGCAGCTCCATTCCCCAGGGGTTGAGGAACACTGAAGCTTTCTTT
size: -; J: TRBJ2-5; D: -; V: TRBV11-3; CDR3: CASSLGQGSETQYF; DNA: TGTGCCAGCAGCTTAGGGCAGGGGTCTGAGACCCAGTACTTC
size: -; J: TRBJ2-5; D: TRBD1; V: TRBV5-5; CDR3: CASSSDRPVLETQYF; DNA: TGTGCCAGCAGCTCGGACAGGCCGGTTTTGGAGACCCAGTACTTC
size: once; J: TRBJ1-4; D: TRBD1; V: TRBV2; CDR3: CASSIQGGYEKLFF; DNA: TGTGCCAGCAGTATACAGGGGGGGTATGAAAAACTGTTTTTT
size: -; J: TRBJ1-5; D: -; V: TRBV19; CDR3: CASGLDSNQPQHF; DNA: TGTGCCAGTGGACTCGATAGCAATCAGCCCCAGCATTTT
size: -; J: TRBJ1-1; D: -; V: TRBV12-5; CDR3: CASGPSGGAPRAFF; DNA: TGTGCTAGTGGTCCCTCAGGTGGGGCCCCCCGAGCTTTCTTT
size: -; J: TRBJ1-2; D: -; V: TRBV28; CDR3: CASSAKDRFNYGYTF; DNA: TGTGCCAGCAGTGCAAAGGACAGATTTAACTATGGCTACACCTTC
size: -; J: TRBJ2-7; D: TRBD1; V: TRBV19; CDR3: CASKETGSYEQYF; DNA: TGTGCCAGTAAGGAGACAGGGTCCTACGAGCAGTACTTC
size: -; J: TRBJ2-7; D: -; V: TRBV27; CDR3: CASSFQGKHVYEQYF; DNA: TGTGCCAGCAGTTTCCAGGGTAAACACGTCTACGAGCAGTACTTC
size: -; J: TRBJ1-1; D: -; V: TRBV11-3; CDR3: CASSLASHTEAFF; DNA: TGTGCCAGCAGCTTAGCGAGTCACACTGAAGCTTTCTTT
size: -; J: TRBJ1-1; D: -; V: TRBV15; CDR3: CATSVGQGRAEAFF; DNA: TGTGCCACCAGCGTGGGGCAGGGAAGGGCTGAAGCTTTCTTT
size: -; J: TRBJ1-1; D: -; V: TRBV5-1; CDR3: CASSYLPDSGARAFF; DNA: TGCGCCAGCAGCTACTTACCGGACAGCGGGGCCCGTGCTTTCTTT
size: once; J: TRBJ2-2; D: -; V: TRBV4-2; CDR3: CASSPLGAEINTGELFF; DNA: TGTGCCAGCAGCCCCCTAGGGGCCGAGATAAACACCGGGGAGCTGTTTTTT
size: -; J: TRBJ2-7; D: TRBD1; V: TRBV30; CDR3: CAWSPGQGLDEQYF; DNA: TGTGCCTGGAGTCCGGGACAGGGATTAGACGAGCAGTACTTC